This T cell receptor beta chain was sequenced in a study of T cells after yellow fever vaccination. The overall study: In the case of low-cell-number fractions, SMART-Seq v4 Ultra Low Input was used for preparation.

UMIs were added to TCR cDNA along with a universal primer site when it was made by 5'RACE template switching. Each CDR3 protein gets one entry after TCRdb re-called the 5' RACE reads with MiXCR. The repertoire has 350,000 or so distinct CDR3 sequences, 8.1% of them found once; the top ten carry 15% to 20%. This clonotype was observed a few times. The antigen is not known. Germline V lookup: CDR1 SGHVS, CDR2 FNYEAQ. The ends were cut back, 5 bases at V and 2 bases at J, with 12 bases in the middle. The CDR3 covers 14 residues. Study results and limitations: Clones that expanded after primary vaccination mostly reappeared after the booster (roughly 96% CD4, around 87% CD8).

The receptor's source is a man aged 18 to 29 who received the YFV17D yellow fever vaccine. The chain links TRBV7-6 to TRBJ1-1; D is perhaps TRBD1 (5 bases). The sequencing used PBMCs, collected around 45 days after the first yellow fever vaccination. For the CDR3, the DNA is TGTGCCAGCAGCGCGACAGATGCTAACACTGAAGCTTTCTTT. It specifies CASSATDANTEAFF.